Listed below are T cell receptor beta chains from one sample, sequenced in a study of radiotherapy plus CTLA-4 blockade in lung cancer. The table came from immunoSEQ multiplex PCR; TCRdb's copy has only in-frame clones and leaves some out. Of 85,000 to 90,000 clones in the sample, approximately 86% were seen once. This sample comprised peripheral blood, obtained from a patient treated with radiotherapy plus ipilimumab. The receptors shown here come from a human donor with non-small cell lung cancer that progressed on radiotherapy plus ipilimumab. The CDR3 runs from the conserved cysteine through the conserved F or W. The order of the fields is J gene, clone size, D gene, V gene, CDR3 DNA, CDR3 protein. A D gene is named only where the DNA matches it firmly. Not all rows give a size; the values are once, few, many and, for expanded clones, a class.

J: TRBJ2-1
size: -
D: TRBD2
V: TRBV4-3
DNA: TGCGCCAGCAGCCAAGGACTAGCCAATGAGCAGTTCTTC
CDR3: CASSQGLANEQFF

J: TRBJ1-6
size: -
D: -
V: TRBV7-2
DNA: TGTGCCAGCAGCCCGGGACAACCATCACCCCTCCACTTT
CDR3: CASSPGQPSPLHF

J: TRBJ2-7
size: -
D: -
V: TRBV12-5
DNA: TGTGCTAGTGGTTTGGTACACCCGAATGGCTACGAGCAGTACTTC
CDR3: CASGLVHPNGYEQYF

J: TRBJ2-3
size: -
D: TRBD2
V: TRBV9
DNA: TGTGCCAGCAGCGTCCGGGGGGGATTATCAGATACGCAGTATTTT
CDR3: CASSVRGGLSDTQYF

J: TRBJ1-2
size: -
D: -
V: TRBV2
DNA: TGTGCCAGCAGAGAAATCGGGGCTTTATATGGCTACACCTTC
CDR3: CASREIGALYGYTF

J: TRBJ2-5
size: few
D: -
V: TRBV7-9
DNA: TGTGCCAGCAGCTCAAGAGAGACCCAGTACTTC
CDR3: CASSSRETQYF

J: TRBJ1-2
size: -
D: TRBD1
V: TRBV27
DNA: TGTGCCAGCAGTTTAGGACAGGGAAACTATGGCTACACCTTC
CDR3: CASSLGQGNYGYTF

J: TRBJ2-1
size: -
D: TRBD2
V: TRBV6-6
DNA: TGTGCCAGCAGTACTAGCGGGGGGGCCAGGTTCTTC
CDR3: CASSTSGGARFF

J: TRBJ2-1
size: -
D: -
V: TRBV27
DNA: TGTGCCAGCAGTTCCGAGGGGGATGTCCTATACAATGAGCAGTTCTTC
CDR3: CASSSEGDVLYNEQFF

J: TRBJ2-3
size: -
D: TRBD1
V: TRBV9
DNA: TGTGCCAGCAGCGCCGACTCAGGGGGCTGGACAGATACGCAGTATTTT
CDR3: CASSADSGGWTDTQYF

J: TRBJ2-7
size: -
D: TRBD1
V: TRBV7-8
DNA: TGTGCCAGCAGCTTCATAAGAACAGGGGACGAGCAGTACTTC
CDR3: CASSFIRTGDEQYF

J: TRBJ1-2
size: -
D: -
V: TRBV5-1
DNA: TGCGCCAGCAGCGGCGAGGGCTATAACTATGGCTACACCTTC
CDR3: CASSGEGYNYGYTF

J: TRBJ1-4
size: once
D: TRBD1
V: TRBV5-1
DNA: TGCGCCAGCAGCCATCAACGGACAGGGGATCTCACTAATGAAAAACTGTTTTTT
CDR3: CASSHQRTGDLTNEKLFF

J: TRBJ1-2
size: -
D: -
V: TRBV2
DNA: TGTGCCAGCAGTGAACTGGGTTCGGCCTATGGCTACACCTTC
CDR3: CASSELGSAYGYTF

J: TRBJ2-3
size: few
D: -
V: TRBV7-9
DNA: TGTGCCAGCAGCTTACTAGAAGGGGCCTACCGCACAGATACGCAGTATTTT
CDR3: CASSLLEGAYRTDTQYF

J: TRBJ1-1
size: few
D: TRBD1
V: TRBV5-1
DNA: TGCGCCAGCAGACAGGGGTTGAACACTGAAGCTTTCTTT
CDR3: CASRQGLNTEAFF

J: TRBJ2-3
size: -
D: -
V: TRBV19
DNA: TGTGCCAGTAGTATAGGTGACGTAGGGGCGGCGCAGTATTTT
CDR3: CASSIGDVGAAQYF

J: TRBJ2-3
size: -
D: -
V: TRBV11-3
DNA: TGTGCCAGCAGCCGACGTGGGGGGACTAGCACAGATACGCAGTATTTT
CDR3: CASSRRGGTSTDTQYF

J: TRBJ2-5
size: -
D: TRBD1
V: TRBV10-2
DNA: TGCGCCAGCAGTCATACAGGGGGCTTAGTCGAGACCCAGTACTTC
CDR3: CASSHTGGLVETQYF

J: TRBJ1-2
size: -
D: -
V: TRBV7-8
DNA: TGTGCCAGCAGCACCTCGGGGGGCCTGGCAGCCAGAGGAAACTATGGCTACACCTTC
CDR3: CASSTSGGLAARGNYGYTF

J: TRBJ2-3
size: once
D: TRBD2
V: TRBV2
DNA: TGTGCCAGCAAAACCCCCGAAGGGGGAGGATCATTGGGGCTAGCGGGGGATTACACAGATACGCAGTATTTT
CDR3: CASKTPEGGGSLGLAGDYTDTQYF

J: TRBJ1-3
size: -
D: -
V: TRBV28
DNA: TGTGCCAGCAGTTCGGGGAGGGGAGGTGGAAACACCATATATTTT
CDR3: CASSSGRGGGNTIYF

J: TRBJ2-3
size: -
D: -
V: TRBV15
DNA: TGTGCCACCAGCAGCACTAGCACAGATACGCAGTATTTT
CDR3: CATSSTSTDTQYF

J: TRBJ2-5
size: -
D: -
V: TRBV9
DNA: TGTGCCAGCAGCGTAGGGTACGGGGTAGGGGTGCAAGAGACCCAGTACTTC
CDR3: CASSVGYGVGVQETQYF

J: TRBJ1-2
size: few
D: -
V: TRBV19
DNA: TGTGCCACCCGGGAGGGCTATGGCTACACCTTC
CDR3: CATREGYGYTF

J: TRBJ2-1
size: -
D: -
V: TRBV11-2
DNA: TGTGCCAGCAGCTTAGCGCAGTACAATGAGCAGTTCTTC
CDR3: CASSLAQYNEQFF

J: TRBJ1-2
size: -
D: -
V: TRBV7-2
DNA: TGTGCCAGCAGCTTAGTAGGGGGGGATGGCTACACCTTC
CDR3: CASSLVGGDGYTF

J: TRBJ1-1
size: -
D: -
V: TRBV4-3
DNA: TGCGCCAGCAGCCAAGAGAGAACATTAGGGACTGAAGCTTTCTTT
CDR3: CASSQERTLGTEAFF

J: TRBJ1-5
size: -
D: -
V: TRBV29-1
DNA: TGCAGCGTTGGATGGGATAGCAATCAGCCCCAGCATTTT
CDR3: CSVGWDSNQPQHF

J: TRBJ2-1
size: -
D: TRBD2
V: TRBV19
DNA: TGTGCCAGTAGTATCGTCGGAGCGGGGTCCGAGAATGAGCAGTTCTTC
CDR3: CASSIVGAGSENEQFF

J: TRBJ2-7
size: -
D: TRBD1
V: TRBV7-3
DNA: TGTGCCAGCAGCTTAGCAGGGGGCCACGAGCAGTACTTC
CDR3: CASSLAGGHEQYF

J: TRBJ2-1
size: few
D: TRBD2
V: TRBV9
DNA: TGTGCCAGCAGCGTAGTGGGTAGCGGGGGGTCCAATGAGCAGTTCTTC
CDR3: CASSVVGSGGSNEQFF

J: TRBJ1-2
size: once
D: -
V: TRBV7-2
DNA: TGTGCCAGCAACAACCCGGGTGGGGCCAACCCTAGACTTTCCTATGGCTACACCTTC
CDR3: CASNNPGGANPRLSYGYTF

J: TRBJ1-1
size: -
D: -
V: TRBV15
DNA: TGTGCCACCAGCAGAGATGGGGGGTTGGAGTACACTGAAGCTTTCTTT
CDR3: CATSRDGGLEYTEAFF

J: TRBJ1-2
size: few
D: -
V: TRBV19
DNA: TGTGCCACTCTGACAGCCGGTTATGGCTACACCTTC
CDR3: CATLTAGYGYTF

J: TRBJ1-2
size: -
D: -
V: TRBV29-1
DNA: TGCAGCGTTCAACAGGGCCCGGGGGAGGTTCTCTTC
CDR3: CSVQQGPGEVLF

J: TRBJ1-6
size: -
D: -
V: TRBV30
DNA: TGTGCCTGGCGTTCAGGGTTCAATTCACCCCTCCACTTT
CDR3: CAWRSGFNSPLHF

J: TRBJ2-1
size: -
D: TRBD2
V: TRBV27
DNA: TGTGCCAGCAGTTTGGCTAGCGGGAGGTACAATGAGCAGTTCTTC
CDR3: CASSLASGRYNEQFF

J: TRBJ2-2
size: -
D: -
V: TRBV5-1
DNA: TGCGCCAGCAGCTTGGTGGGGCCGGCGAACACCGGGGAGCTGTTTTTT
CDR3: CASSLVGPANTGELFF

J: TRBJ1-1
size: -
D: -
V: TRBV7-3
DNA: TGTGCCAGCAGCCCCGGGAGTATGAACACTGAAGCTTTCTTT
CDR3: CASSPGSMNTEAFF

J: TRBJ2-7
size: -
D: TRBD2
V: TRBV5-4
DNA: TGTGCCAGCAGCTTACGGACTAGTCCCTACGAGCAGTACTTC
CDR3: CASSLRTSPYEQYF

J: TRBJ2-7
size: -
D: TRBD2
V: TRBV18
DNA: TGTGCCAGCTCACCACCGACTAGCTGGTACGAGCAGTACTTC
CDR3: CASSPPTSWYEQYF

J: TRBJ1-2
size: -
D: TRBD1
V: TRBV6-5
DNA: TGTGCCAGCAGAACACGGGACAGGGGTAACTATGGCTACACCTTC
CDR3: CASRTRDRGNYGYTF

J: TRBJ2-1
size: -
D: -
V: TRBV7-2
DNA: TGTGCCAGCAGCTTAGTGGGTAGTGAGCAGTTCTTC
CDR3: CASSLVGSEQFF

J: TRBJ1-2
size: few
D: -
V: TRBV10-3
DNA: TGTGCCATCATGAGGGCCGGCGCTAACTATGGCTACACCTTC
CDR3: CAIMRAGANYGYTF

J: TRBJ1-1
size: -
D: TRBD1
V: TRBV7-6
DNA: TGTGCCAGCAGCTTACAGGGGGTAGGAACTGAAGCTTTCTTT
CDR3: CASSLQGVGTEAFF

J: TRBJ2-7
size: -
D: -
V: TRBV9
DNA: TGTGCCAGCAGCGTCTCCAGACAAAACTACGAGCAGTACTTC
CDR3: CASSVSRQNYEQYF

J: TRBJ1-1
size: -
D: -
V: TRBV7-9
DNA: TGTGCCAGCAGCCCCACCGAATTTGGGGGGCGGACCACTGAAGCTTTCTTT
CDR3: CASSPTEFGGRTTEAFF

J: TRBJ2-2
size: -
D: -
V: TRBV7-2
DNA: TGTGCCAGCAGCTTAAGGGAGGGCAGGGGGCGCGTGGAGCTGTTTTTT
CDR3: CASSLREGRGRVELFF

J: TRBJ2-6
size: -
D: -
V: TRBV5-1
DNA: TGCGCCAGCAGCTTGCGTATGGGCCAGGGGTCTGGGGCCAACGTCCTGACTTTC
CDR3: CASSLRMGQGSGANVLTF

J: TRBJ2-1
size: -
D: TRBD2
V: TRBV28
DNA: TGTGCCAGCCGCCGCCCGGGACTAGCGGGAGTGGGCTCCTACAATGAGCAGTTCTTC
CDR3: CASRRPGLAGVGSYNEQFF

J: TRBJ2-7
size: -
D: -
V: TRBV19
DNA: TGTGCCAGTAGTATAGGGGCCGGATACGAGCAGTACTTC
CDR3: CASSIGAGYEQYF

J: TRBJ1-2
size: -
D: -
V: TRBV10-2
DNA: TGCGCCAGCAGTGAGTCGACGTACTATGGCTACACCTTC
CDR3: CASSESTYYGYTF

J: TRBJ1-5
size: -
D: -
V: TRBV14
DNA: TGTGCCAGCAGCCAAGGGGGCAGGGACAATCAGCCCCAGCATTTT
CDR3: CASSQGGRDNQPQHF

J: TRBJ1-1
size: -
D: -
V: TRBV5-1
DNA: TGCGCCAGCAGCTTGGGTATAGGCTTGAACACTGAAGCTTTCTTT
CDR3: CASSLGIGLNTEAFF

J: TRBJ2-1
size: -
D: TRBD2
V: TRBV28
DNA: TGTGCCAGCAGGACGGGACTAGCGGGGGGCCGAACCTACAATGAGCAGTTCTTC
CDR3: CASRTGLAGGRTYNEQFF

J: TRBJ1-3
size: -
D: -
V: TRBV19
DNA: TGTGCCAGTAGTACGGGACTTTACGGAGGGAACACCATATATTTT
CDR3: CASSTGLYGGNTIYF

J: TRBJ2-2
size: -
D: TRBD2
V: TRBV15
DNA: TGTGCCCCGCGGAGGAGCGGGAGCCCCTCACGGATGGACACCGGGGAGCTGTTTTTT
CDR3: CAPRRSGSPSRMDTGELFF

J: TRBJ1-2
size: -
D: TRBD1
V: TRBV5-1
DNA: TGCGCCAGCAGCCCTCAGCCGGGACAGGCGAACTATGGCTACACCTTC
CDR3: CASSPQPGQANYGYTF

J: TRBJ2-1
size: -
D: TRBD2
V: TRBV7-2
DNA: TGTGCCAGCAGCTTAGGCGGGGGGGTTTCAAATGAGCAGTTCTTC
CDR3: CASSLGGGVSNEQFF